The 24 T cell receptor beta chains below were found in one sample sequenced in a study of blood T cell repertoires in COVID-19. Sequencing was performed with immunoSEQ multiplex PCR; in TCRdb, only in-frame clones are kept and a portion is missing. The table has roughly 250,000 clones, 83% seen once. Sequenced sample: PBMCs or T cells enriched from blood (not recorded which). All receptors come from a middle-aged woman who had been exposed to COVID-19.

This CDR3 reads CASSPVRNTEAFF. The CDR3 DNA reads TGTGCCAGCAGCCCAGTTCGGAACACTGAAGCTTTCTTT. The V gene is TRBV16, the J gene TRBJ1-1; D is unresolved. V shed 4 bases and J shed 1 base, with 7 bases lying between them. CDR3 length: 13 amino acids. The germline CDR1 and CDR2 sequences are KGHSY and FQNENV. Filled out from reference TRBV16 and TRBJ1-1, the complete variable domain reads GEEVAQTPKHLVRGEGQKAKLYCAPIKGHSYVFWYQQVLKNEFKFLISFQNENVFDETGMPKERFSAKCLPNSPCSLEIQATKLEDSAVYFCASSPVRNTEAFFGQGTRLTVV.

The CDR3 region is CAISESGMGQINQPQHF. The CDR3 nucleotides read TGTGCCATCAGTGAGTCTGGGATGGGGCAAATCAATCAGCCCCAGCATTTT. This chain joins TRBV10-3 and TRBJ1-5, with D perhaps TRBD1 (5 bases). The germline V gene encodes CDR1 ENHRY and CDR2 SYGVKD. V was cut by 0 bases and J by 3 bases, with 15 bases left in between. This CDR3 is 17 amino acids long.

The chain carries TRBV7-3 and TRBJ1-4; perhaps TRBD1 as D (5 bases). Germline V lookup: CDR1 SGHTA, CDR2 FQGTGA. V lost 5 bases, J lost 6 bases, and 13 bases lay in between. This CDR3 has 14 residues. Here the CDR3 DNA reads TGTGCCAGCAGCCTTGGGGCAGCAGATGAAAAACTGTTTTTT. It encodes CASSLGAADEKLFF.

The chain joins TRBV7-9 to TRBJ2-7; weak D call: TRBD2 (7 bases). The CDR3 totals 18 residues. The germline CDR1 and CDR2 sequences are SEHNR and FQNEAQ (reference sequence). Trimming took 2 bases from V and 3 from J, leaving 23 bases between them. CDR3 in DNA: TGTGCCAGCAGCTTAAAGGGGGAAGCGGGGTTCCATCTCTACGAGCAGTACTTC. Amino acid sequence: CASSLKGEAGFHLYEQYF.

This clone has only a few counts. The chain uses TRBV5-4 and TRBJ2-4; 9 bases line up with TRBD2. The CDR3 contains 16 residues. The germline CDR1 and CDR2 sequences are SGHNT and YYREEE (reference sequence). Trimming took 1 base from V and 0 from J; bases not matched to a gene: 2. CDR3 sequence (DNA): TGTGCCAGCAGCTTGAGCGGGGGGATAGCCAAAAACATTCAGTACTTC. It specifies CASSLSGGIAKNIQYF.

CDR3 in amino acids: CASSLTGGGDLETQYF. The CDR3 bases are TGTGCCAGCAGCCTAACGGGCGGCGGGGACTTAGAGACCCAGTACTTC. The V call is TRBV11-2, the J call TRBJ2-5, with D perhaps TRBD2 (6 bases). The germline V gene has CDR1 SGHAT and CDR2 FQNNGV. The CDR3 contains 16 residues. Trimming took off 5 bases at V and 4 bases at J, with 20 bases between the two ends.

The CDR3 DNA sequence: TGTGCCAGCCGGACAGGGATGAACTATGGCTACACCTTC. It translates to CASRTGMNYGYTF. The V call is TRBV6-5, the J call TRBJ1-2, with 8 bases lining up with TRBD1. Germline-derived CDR1 and CDR2 are MNHEY and SVGAGI. This CDR3 spans 13 amino acids. Trimming took 8 bases from V and 2 from J; bases not matched to a gene: 4.

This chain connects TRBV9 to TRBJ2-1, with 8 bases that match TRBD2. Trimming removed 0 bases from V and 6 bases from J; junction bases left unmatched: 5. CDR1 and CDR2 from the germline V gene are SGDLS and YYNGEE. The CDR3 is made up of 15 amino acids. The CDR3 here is CASSVGGGRLNEQFF. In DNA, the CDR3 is TGTGCCAGCAGCGTAGGCGGGGGGCGACTCAATGAGCAGTTCTTC.

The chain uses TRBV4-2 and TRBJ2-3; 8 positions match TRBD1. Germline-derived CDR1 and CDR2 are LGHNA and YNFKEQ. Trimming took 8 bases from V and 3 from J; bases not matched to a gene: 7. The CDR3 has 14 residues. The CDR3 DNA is TGTGCCAGCGGACAGGGTCGGGGAACAGATACGCAGTATTTT. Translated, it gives CASGQGRGTDTQYF.

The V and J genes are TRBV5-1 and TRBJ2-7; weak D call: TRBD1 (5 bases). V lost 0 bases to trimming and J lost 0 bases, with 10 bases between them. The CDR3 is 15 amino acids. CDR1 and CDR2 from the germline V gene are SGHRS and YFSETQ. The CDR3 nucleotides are TGCGCCAGCAGCTTGGAGGACATTAGCTCCTACGAGCAGTACTTC. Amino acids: CASSLEDISSYEQYF.

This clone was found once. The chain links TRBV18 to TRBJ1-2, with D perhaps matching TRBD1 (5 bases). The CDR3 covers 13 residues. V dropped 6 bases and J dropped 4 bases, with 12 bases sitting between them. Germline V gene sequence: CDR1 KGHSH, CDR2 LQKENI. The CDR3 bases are TGTGCCAGCTCGCTAACAGGACCCTATGGCTACACCTTC. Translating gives CASSLTGPYGYTF.

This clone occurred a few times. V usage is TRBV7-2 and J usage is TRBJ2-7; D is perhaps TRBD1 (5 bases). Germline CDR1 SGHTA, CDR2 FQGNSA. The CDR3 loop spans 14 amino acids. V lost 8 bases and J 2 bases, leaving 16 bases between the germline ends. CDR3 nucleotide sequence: TGTGCCAGCGGCCGGACATGGGATGCCTACGAGCAGTACTTC. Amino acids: CASGRTWDAYEQYF.

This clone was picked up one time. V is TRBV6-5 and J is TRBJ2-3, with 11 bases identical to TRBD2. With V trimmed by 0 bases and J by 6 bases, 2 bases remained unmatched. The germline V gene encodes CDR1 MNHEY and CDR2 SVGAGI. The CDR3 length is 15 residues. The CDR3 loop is CASSYSTSGGDTQYF. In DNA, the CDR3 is TGTGCCAGCAGTTACTCTACTAGCGGGGGTGATACGCAGTATTTT.

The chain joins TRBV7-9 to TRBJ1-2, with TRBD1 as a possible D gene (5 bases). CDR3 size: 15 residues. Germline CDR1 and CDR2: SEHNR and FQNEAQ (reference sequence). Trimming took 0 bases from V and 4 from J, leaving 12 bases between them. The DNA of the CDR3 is TGTGCCAGCAGCTTAGCGGCGACAGATGTCTATGGCTACACCTTC. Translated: CASSLAATDVYGYTF.

The DNA for the CDR3 is TGCGCCAGCAGCCAAATGACAGGGGGCACCGGGGAGCTGTTTTTT. It codes for CASSQMTGGTGELFF. The V call is TRBV5-1, the J call TRBJ2-2, with 9 bases aligning to TRBD1. The trim removed 4 bases at V and 4 bases at J, leaving 5 bases unmatched. Per the germline V gene, CDR1 is SGHRS and CDR2 is YFSETQ. The CDR3 spans 15 residues.

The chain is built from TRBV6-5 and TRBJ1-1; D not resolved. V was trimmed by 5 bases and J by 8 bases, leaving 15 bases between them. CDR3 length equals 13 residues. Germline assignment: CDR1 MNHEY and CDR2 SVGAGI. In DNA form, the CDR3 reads TGTGCCAGCAGTCTTAGTAGAGGCCGAGAAGCTTTCTTT. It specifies CASSLSRGREAFF.

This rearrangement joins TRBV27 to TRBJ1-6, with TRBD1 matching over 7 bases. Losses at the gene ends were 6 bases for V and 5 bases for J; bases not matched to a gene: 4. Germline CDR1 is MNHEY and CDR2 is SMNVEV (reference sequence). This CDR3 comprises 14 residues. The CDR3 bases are TGTGCCAGCAGCCGACAGGGCGATAATTCACCCCTCCACTTT. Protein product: CASSRQGDNSPLHF.

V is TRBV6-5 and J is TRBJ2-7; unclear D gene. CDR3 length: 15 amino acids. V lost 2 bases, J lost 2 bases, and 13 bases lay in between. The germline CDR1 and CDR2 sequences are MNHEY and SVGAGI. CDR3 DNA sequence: TGTGCCAGCAGTTACCAGCTAGATCGGACCTACGAGCAGTACTTC. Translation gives CASSYQLDRTYEQYF.

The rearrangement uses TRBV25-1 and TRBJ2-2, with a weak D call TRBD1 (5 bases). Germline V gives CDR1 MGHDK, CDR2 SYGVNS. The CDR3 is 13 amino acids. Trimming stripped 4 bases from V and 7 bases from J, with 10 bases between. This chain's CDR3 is CASSGRVLGELFF. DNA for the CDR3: TGTGCCAGCAGTGGCAGGGTACTCGGGGAGCTGTTTTTT.

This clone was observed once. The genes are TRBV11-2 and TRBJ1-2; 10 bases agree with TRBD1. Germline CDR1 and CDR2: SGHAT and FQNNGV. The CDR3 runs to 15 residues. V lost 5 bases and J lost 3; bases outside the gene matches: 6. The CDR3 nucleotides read TGTGCCAGCAGCACCGGGACAGGGGAAGACTATGGCTACACCTTC. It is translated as CASSTGTGEDYGYTF.

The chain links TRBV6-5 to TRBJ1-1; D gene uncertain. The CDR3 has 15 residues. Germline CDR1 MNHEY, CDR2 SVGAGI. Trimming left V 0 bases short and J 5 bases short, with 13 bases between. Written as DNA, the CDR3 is TGTGCCAGCAGTTACTCGAAACACCTCGGGACTGAAGCTTTCTTT. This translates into CASSYSKHLGTEAFF.

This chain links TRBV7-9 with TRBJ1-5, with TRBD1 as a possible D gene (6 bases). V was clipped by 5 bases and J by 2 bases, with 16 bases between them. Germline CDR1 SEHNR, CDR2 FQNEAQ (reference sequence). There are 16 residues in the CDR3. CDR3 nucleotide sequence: TGTGCCAGCAGCGGCAAAGGGGGTAAGGGCAATCAGCCCCAGCATTTT. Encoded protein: CASSGKGGKGNQPQHF.

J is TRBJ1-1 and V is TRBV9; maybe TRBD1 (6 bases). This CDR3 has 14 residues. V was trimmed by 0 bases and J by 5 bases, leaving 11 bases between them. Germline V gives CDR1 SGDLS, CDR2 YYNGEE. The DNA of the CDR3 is TGTGCCAGCAGCGTAGACAGGGTGGCGACTGAAGCTTTCTTT. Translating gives CASSVDRVATEAFF. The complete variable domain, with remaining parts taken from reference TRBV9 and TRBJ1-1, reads DSGVTQTPKHLITATGQRVTLRCSPRSGDLSVYWYQQSLDQGLQFLIQYYNGEERAKGNILERFSAQQFPDLHSELNLSSLELGDSALYFCASSVDRVATEAFFGQGTRLTVV.

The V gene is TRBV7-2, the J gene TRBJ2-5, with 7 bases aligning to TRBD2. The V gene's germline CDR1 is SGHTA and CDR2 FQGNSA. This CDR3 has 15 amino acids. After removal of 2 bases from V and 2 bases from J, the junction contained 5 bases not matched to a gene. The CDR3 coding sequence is TGTGCCAGCAGCTTAAACTTGCGGGGGCAAGAGACCCAGTACTTC. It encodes CASSLNLRGQETQYF. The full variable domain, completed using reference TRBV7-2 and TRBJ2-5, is GAGVSQSPSNKVTEKGKDVELRCDPISGHTALYWYRQSLGQGLEFLIYFQGNSAPDKSGLPSDRFSAERTGGSVSTLTIQRTQQEDSAVYLCASSLNLRGQETQYFGPGTRLLVL.